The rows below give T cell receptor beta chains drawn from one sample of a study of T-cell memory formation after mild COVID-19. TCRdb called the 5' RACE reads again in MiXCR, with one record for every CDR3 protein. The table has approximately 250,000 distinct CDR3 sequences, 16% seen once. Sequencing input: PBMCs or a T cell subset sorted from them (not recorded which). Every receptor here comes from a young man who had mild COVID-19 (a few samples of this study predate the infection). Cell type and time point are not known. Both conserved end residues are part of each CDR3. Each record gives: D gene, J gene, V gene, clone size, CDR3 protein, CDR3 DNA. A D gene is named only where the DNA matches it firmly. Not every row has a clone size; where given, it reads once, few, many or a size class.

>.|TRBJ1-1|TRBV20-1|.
CSARATGNTEAFF
TGCAGTGCTAGAGCGACGGGGAACACTGAAGCTTTCTTT
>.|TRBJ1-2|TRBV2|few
CASTEERGGGYTF
TGTGCCAGCACCGAAGAGAGGGGCGGGGGCTACACCTTC
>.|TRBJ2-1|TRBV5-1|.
CASSLGQISTSYNEQFF
TGCGCCAGCAGCTTGGGGCAGATTTCCACATCCTACAATGAGCAGTTCTTC
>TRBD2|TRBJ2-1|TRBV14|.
CASSRGLLAGANEQFF
TGTGCCAGCAGCCGAGGGTTACTAGCGGGGGCCAATGAGCAGTTCTTC
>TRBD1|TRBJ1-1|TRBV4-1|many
CASSQDRTGGNTEAFF
TGCGCCAGCAGCCAAGATCGGACAGGCGGAAACACTGAAGCTTTCTTT
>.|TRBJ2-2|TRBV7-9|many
CASRNWVGRHNTGELFF
TGTGCCAGCCGAAATTGGGTCGGGCGTCACAACACCGGGGAGCTGTTTTTT
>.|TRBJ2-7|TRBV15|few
CATSGSATPYEQYF
TGTGCCACCTCGGGCAGTGCTACTCCCTACGAGCAGTACTTC
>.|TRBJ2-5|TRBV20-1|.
CSARDIGLLQETQYF
TGCAGTGCTAGAGATATCGGACTCCTCCAAGAGACCCAGTACTTC
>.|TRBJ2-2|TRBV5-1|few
CASSLNGPGDTGELFF
TGCGCCAGCAGCTTGAATGGGCCCGGGGACACCGGGGAGCTGTTTTTT
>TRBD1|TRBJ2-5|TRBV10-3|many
CAISESGQGRETQYF
TGTGCCATCAGTGAGTCGGGACAGGGAAGAGAGACCCAGTACTTC
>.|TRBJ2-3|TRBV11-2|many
CASGLSGADTQYF
TGTGCCAGCGGGCTGTCGGGTGCAGATACGCAGTATTTT
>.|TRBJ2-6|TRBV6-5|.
CASGPGANVLTF
TGTGCCAGTGGGCCTGGGGCCAACGTCCTGACTTTC
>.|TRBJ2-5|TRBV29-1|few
CSVETQAETQYF
TGCAGCGTTGAAACGCAGGCGGAGACCCAGTACTTC
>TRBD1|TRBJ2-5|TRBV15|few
CATSRAGTGETQYF
TGTGCCACCAGCAGAGCCGGGACAGGAGAGACCCAGTACTTC
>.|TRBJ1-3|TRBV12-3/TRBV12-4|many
CASSLGRPNSGNTIYF
TGTGCCAGCAGCCTTGGGAGGCCTAATTCTGGAAACACCATATATTTT